Judged by abundance, the clone carrying this T cell receptor beta chain is medium-sized. V lost 1 base and J lost 5, with 9 bases in between. The germline CDR1 and CDR2 sequences are MDHEN and SYDVKM. This CDR3 is built from 15 residues. TCRdb's copy holds only in-frame clones and misses some; the assay was immunoSEQ multiplex PCR. Among about 190,000 clones listed, approximately 86% were seen once. This sample stems from a study of blood T cell repertoires in COVID-19. The V and J genes are TRBV28 and TRBJ1-6; D gene ambiguous. The sequencing sample was made of peripheral blood. The source of this sequence is a man between 40 and 49 years old with active or convalescent COVID-19. In DNA form, the CDR3 reads TGTGCCAGCAGTTTATACAGAAACAATAATTCACCCCTCCACTTT. Its translation: CASSLYRNNNSPLHF.